These T cell receptor beta chains were read from a single sample in a study of cytomegalovirus exposure and HLA in healthy donors. This table comes from immunoSEQ multiplex PCR, and its TCRdb copy is limited to in-frame clones, with some not included. This sample has 150,000 to 200,000 clones, with 70% to 85% found just once. Sequencing input: PBMCs. The source of these receptors is a man aged 40-55 years in good health and CMV-seropositive. Each CDR3 is given with its conserved first and last residue. Fields, in order: J gene, D gene, clone size, V gene, CDR3 length, CDR3 protein, CDR3 DNA. A D gene is named only where the DNA matches it firmly. Part of the rows lack a size; the others show once, few, many or a class for expanded clones.

TRBJ1-4,.,few,TRBV6-5,12,CASTGGGEKLFF,TGTGCCAGTACGGGGGGTGGTGAAAAACTGTTTTTT
TRBJ1-1,.,few,TRBV29-1,13,CSVANRMNTEAFF,TGCAGCGTTGCGAACAGGATGAACACTGAAGCTTTCTTT
TRBJ1-4,.,.,TRBV6-5,16,CASSYSSGLTNEKLFF,TGTGCCAGCAGTTACTCGTCGGGGTTAACTAATGAAAAACTGTTTTTT
TRBJ1-1,TRBD1,once,TRBV5-1,13,CASNRGLDTEAFF,TGCGCCAGCAACAGGGGGCTAGACACTGAAGCTTTCTTT
TRBJ2-4,TRBD1,.,TRBV2,16,CASSENRGLAKNIQYF,TGTGCCAGCAGTGAAAACAGGGGGCTCGCCAAAAACATTCAGTACTTC
TRBJ2-5,TRBD1,once,TRBV5-6,14,CASSRRQGQETQYF,TGTGCCAGCAGCCGGAGACAGGGCCAAGAGACCCAGTACTTC
TRBJ1-2,.,few,TRBV7-9,14,CASSTVPGSRGYTF,TGTGCCAGCAGCACTGTCCCGGGTTCTCGTGGCTACACCTTC
TRBJ1-1,TRBD1,.,TRBV2,16,CASSEDKGALNTEAFF,TGTGCCAGCAGTGAGGACAAGGGGGCGCTGAACACTGAAGCTTTCTTT
TRBJ2-7,.,.,TRBV27,14,CASGPGRGTYEQYF,TGTGCCAGCGGGCCGGGGCGGGGCACCTACGAGCAGTACTTC
TRBJ1-6,.,.,TRBV4-2,15,CASSPEQGPNSPLHF,TGTGCCAGCAGCCCCGAGCAGGGCCCCAATTCACCCCTCCACTTT
TRBJ2-5,.,.,TRBV11-3,13,CASSPNGGYTQYF,TGTGCCAGCAGCCCCAATGGGGGGTATACCCAGTACTTC
TRBJ2-5,TRBD2,.,TRBV30,18,CAWSTPGLAGSGQETQYF,TGTGCCTGGAGTACCCCAGGACTAGCGGGGAGTGGGCAAGAGACCCAGTACTTC
TRBJ1-1,.,once,TRBV7-9,15,CASSLGHTGSTEAFF,TGTGCCAGCAGCTTAGGGCACACAGGCTCCACTGAAGCTTTCTTT
TRBJ2-2,TRBD2,.,TRBV19,16,CASSQGLAGAHGELFF,TGTGCCAGTAGTCAGGGACTAGCGGGAGCCCACGGGGAGCTGTTTTTT
TRBJ2-7,TRBD1,.,TRBV4-1,15,CASSQSGTENYEQYF,TGCGCCAGCAGCCAATCCGGGACAGAAAACTACGAGCAGTACTTC
TRBJ1-6,TRBD1,.,TRBV6-5,15,CASSYITGGSSPLHF,TGTGCCAGCAGCTACATAACAGGGGGCAGTTCACCCCTCCACTTT
TRBJ1-1,.,.,TRBV7-8,11,CATGPRGKAFF,TGTGCCACAGGGCCCCGGGGGAAGGCTTTCTTT
TRBJ2-2,TRBD1,few,TRBV7-9,15,CASSSDREGTGELFF,TGTGCCAGCAGCTCGGACAGGGAAGGCACCGGGGAGCTGTTTTTT
TRBJ1-5,TRBD1,.,TRBV19,15,CASSIQDRGYQPQHF,TGTGCCAGTAGTATACAGGACAGGGGGTACCAGCCCCAGCATTTT
TRBJ2-5,TRBD1,once,TRBV6-5,13,CASRDRGPETQYF,TGTGCCAGCAGGGACAGGGGACCGGAGACCCAGTACTTC
TRBJ2-5,.,.,TRBV21-1,20,CASSKLPRDRGRGIQETQYF,TGTGCCAGCAGCAAACTCCCCCGGGACAGGGGGCGCGGGATCCAAGAGACCCAGTACTTC
TRBJ2-3,TRBD2,.,TRBV4-1,16,CASSQLAGANTDTQYF,TGCGCCAGCAGCCAGCTAGCGGGGGCAAACACAGATACGCAGTATTTT
TRBJ2-1,TRBD1,.,TRBV7-9,14,CASSDRGPYNEQFF,TGTGCCAGCAGCGACAGGGGGCCCTACAATGAGCAGTTCTTC
TRBJ2-3,TRBD2,.,TRBV4-3,17,CASSQTPLAGVSDTQYF,TGCGCCAGCAGCCAAACCCCACTAGCGGGAGTTTCAGATACGCAGTATTTT